Each of the 19 T cell receptor beta chains below was sequenced from the same sample in a study of CXCR4 blockade with PD-1 therapy in pancreatic cancer. This table comes from immunoSEQ multiplex PCR, and its TCRdb copy is limited to in-frame clones, with some not included. The table has approximately 6,000 clones, about a third seen once. The sequencing input was tumor tissue. The receptors stem from a human donor with pancreatic ductal adenocarcinoma.

This chain uses TRBV18 with TRBJ2-1; tentatively, D is TRBD2 (6 bases). This CDR3 has 15 residues. With 4 bases removed from V and 7 bases from J, the gap between germline ends came to 17 bases. The V gene's germline CDR1 is KGHSH and CDR2 LQKENI. CDR3 nucleotides: TGTGCCAGCTCACAATCCCGGGACTTACTAAATGAGCAGTTCTTC. This gives the protein CASSQSRDLLNEQFF.

This clone was detected only once. This chain links TRBV15 with TRBJ2-3; D is undetermined. The germline V gene has CDR1 LNHNV and CDR2 YYDKDF (reference sequence). There are 14 residues in the CDR3. V was pared by 5 bases and J by 5 bases, with 14 bases between. This chain's CDR3 is CATSGRWGIDTQYF. The CDR3 DNA follows: TGTGCCACCAGCGGCCGGTGGGGTATAGATACGCAGTATTTT.

The J gene is TRBJ2-7, the V gene TRBV6-8; 10 nucleotides match TRBD2. Trimming cost V 5 bases and J 5 bases; bases outside gene matches: 12. Germline loops: CDR1 MNHGY, CDR2 SAAAGT. The CDR3 spans 16 residues. The CDR3 here is CASSAWLAGDFHEQYF. The DNA of the CDR3 is TGTGCCAGCAGTGCCTGGCTAGCGGGAGATTTCCACGAGCAGTACTTC.

The chain employs TRBV19 and TRBJ1-4; D call uncertain. The germline V gene has CDR1 LNHDA and CDR2 SQIVND (reference sequence). Trimming left V 3 bases short and J 7 bases short, with 12 bases between. The CDR3 is 14 residues long. In DNA form, the CDR3 reads TGTGCCAGTAGTATTGGACGAGTGGGTGAAAAACTGTTTTTT. Amino acid sequence: CASSIGRVGEKLFF.

The rearrangement joins TRBV19 to TRBJ1-1; D gene unclear. V was cut by 1 base and J by 1 base, with 7 bases left in between. This CDR3 has 14 residues. The germline gives CDR1 LNHDA, CDR2 SQIVND (reference sequence). CDR3 region: CASSIVLRNTEAFF. The CDR3 nucleotides are TGTGCCAGTAGTATAGTCTTGCGGAACACTGAAGCTTTCTTT.

This clone was picked up a small number of times. J is TRBJ1-1 and V is TRBV19; the D is unclear. Germline V gene data show CDR1 as LNHDA and CDR2 as SQIVND (reference sequence). This CDR3 region has 13 residues. The V end was cut by 8 bases, the J end by 5 bases, with 15 bases between. CDR3 protein: CASSSGGYTEAFF. CDR3 bases: TGTGCCAGTTCCTCTGGCGGCTATACTGAAGCTTTCTTT.

As regards this clone: Read sequence stops 1 residue before the CDR3 end, and the germline J gene provides the missing end. The gene calls are TRBV10-3 and TRBJ2-4, with 11 bases aligning to TRBD1. The CDR3 contains 14 residues. The V gene end was trimmed by 2 bases and the J gene end by 6 bases; junction bases not matched to a gene: 0. Germline-derived CDR1 and CDR2 are ENHRY and SYGVKD. The CDR3 reads CAISEGTGGNIQYF. Partial CDR3 DNA: TGTGCCATCAGTGAGGGGACAGGGGGAAACATTCAGTAC.

A remark on this clone: Germline and junction disagree at one end, which may indicate a read error. The chain joins TRBV11-3 to TRBJ2-1, with TRBD2 matching 12 bases. This CDR3 spans 14 amino acids. The germline V gene encodes CDR1 SGHNT and CDR2 YENEEA. The CDR3 loop is CASSPGLAGDEQFF. The CDR3 DNA reads as TGTGCTAGCAGCCCGGGACTAGCGGGTGATGAGCAGTTCTTC.

This clone is medium-sized (0.01 to 0.1%) in the sample. V and J are TRBV11-3 and TRBJ2-1; D might be TRBD2 (5 bases). The ends were cut back, 3 bases at V and 0 bases at J, with 6 bases in the middle. There are 14 residues in the CDR3. Germline lookup yields CDR1 SGHNT and CDR2 YENEEA. CDR3 sequence (DNA): TGTGCCAGCAGCTTGAGGGTCTCCTACAATGAGCAGTTCTTC. It yields the protein CASSLRVSYNEQFF.

This clone has a single count. V gene TRBV23-1 combines with J gene TRBJ1-5; no firm D call. TRBV23-1 qualifies as an ORF whose function is uncertain. The CDR3 sequence is 14 residues long. Trimming removed 4 bases at V and 7 bases at J, with 14 bases between. The CDR3 spells CASSLRLCGQPQHF. The DNA of the CDR3 is TGCGCCAGCAGTCTGCGTTTGTGCGGGCAGCCCCAGCATTTT.

V gene TRBV14 combines with J gene TRBJ2-1; 9 bases are a match to TRBD2. Germline CDR1 reads SGHDN; CDR2 reads FVKESK. This CDR3 has 16 amino acids. V gave up 4 bases and J gave up 10 bases; unmatched junction bases: 14. The CDR3 here is CASSLAPAGGPIEQFF. The CDR3 nucleotides are TGTGCCAGCAGCCTTGCCCCGGCGGGAGGGCCCATCGAGCAGTTCTTC.

This clone appeared a single time. V usage is TRBV19 and J usage is TRBJ1-2; TRBD1 aligns across 7 bases. CDR3 length: 15 amino acids. V shed 5 bases, J shed 0 bases, and the junction held 6 bases outside the gene matches. CDR1 LNHDA and CDR2 SQIVND come from the germline V gene (reference sequence). The CDR3 protein is CASSPTGSTNYGYTF. The CDR3 DNA is TGTGCCAGTAGTCCGACAGGGTCTACTAACTATGGCTACACCTTC.

This clone was picked up a small number of times. The chain links TRBV6-8 to TRBJ2-6; the D gene is possibly TRBD1 (6 bases). The CDR3 has 17 amino acids. Trimming shortened V by 4 bases and J by 0 bases, and 13 bases separated the two germline ends. Germline V CDR1 and CDR2: MNHGY, SAAAGT. CDR3 sequence: CASSLQGLYSGANVLTF. DNA for the CDR3: TGTGCCAGCAGTTTACAGGGCCTCTACTCTGGGGCCAACGTCCTGACTTTC.

By sample share, this clone is medium-sized. This chain uses TRBV6-8 with TRBJ2-2, with D perhaps assigned TRBD1 or TRBD2 (5 bases each). The V and J ends lost 7 bases and 7 bases respectively, with 22 bases between them. This CDR3 comprises 16 residues. Germline V gene lookup returns CDR1 MNHGY and CDR2 SAAAGT. The CDR3 DNA reads as TGTGCCAGCACTCAACCTTGGGGGAGTGAACACGGGGAGCTGTTTTTT. Encoded protein: CASTQPWGSEHGELFF.

The CDR3 DNA follows: TGTGCCAGCAGTTTAGCGGGAGTGGCCAATGAGCAGTTCTTC. This encodes CASSLAGVANEQFF. The J gene is TRBJ2-1, the V gene TRBV28, with TRBD2 matching over 7 bases. Germline assignment: CDR1 MDHEN and CDR2 SYDVKM. Trimming removed 2 bases from V and 6 bases from J; junction bases left unmatched: 4. CDR3 size: 14 residues.

This chain uses TRBV29-1 with TRBJ2-7, with no clear D. Trimming pared 2 bases from V and 3 bases from J, leaving 20 bases between. The CDR3 sequence is 16 residues long. Germline V gives CDR1 SQVTM, CDR2 ANQGSEA. This CDR3 reads CSVEQGTVARVYEQYF. DNA for the CDR3: TGCAGCGTTGAACAAGGAACAGTGGCCCGGGTCTACGAGCAGTACTTC.

V usage is TRBV19 and J usage is TRBJ1-5; 8 bases are shared with TRBD1. The CDR3 runs to 14 residues. Germline loops: CDR1 LNHDA, CDR2 SQIVND (reference sequence). The trim removed 7 bases at V and 7 bases at J, leaving 9 bases unmatched. CDR3 sequence (DNA): TGTGCCAGTAACCGAGGACAGGGAGTCCAGCCCCAGCATTTT. Its translation is CASNRGQGVQPQHF.

The chain links TRBV9 to TRBJ1-2; TRBD1 is a possible D gene (5 bases). The CDR3 has 13 residues. V was shortened by 5 bases and J by 8 bases, with 16 bases between the two germline ends. Germline loops: CDR1 SGDLS, CDR2 YYNGEE. The CDR3 bases are TGTGCCAGCAGTTTGACAGCCGGCGACGGCTACACCTTC. Amino acids: CASSLTAGDGYTF.

In its sample, this clone was seen once. The V call is TRBV25-1, the J call TRBJ2-7; TRBD1 or TRBD2 may be the D gene (5 bases each). The length of the CDR3 is 17 residues. The V end lost 4 bases, the J end lost 6 bases, and 25 bases lay between the germline ends. Germline V gene data show CDR1 as MGHDK and CDR2 as SYGVNS. CDR3 coding DNA: TGTGCCAGCAGTGGTCCTCCCACCGGGACCACCTTCGTCGAGCAGTACTTC. This encodes CASSGPPTGTTFVEQYF.